Each of the 22 T cell receptor beta chains below was sequenced from the same sample in a study of OX40 agonist ivuxolimab in advanced cancers. The protocol was immunoSEQ multiplex PCR, while the TCRdb copy is restricted to in-frame clones and leaves out a portion. The sample carries 80,000 to 100,000 clones, 70% to 90% recorded once. The source was CD4+ or CD8+ T cells sorted from blood, collected in a trial of the OX40 agonist ivuxolimab. Every receptor here comes from an adult with an advanced solid tumor such as melanoma, head and neck, liver or kidney cancer.

This rearrangement joins TRBV5-1 to TRBJ2-1; the D is unclear. CDR3 size: 14 residues. V was trimmed by 3 bases and J by 9 bases, leaving 16 bases between them. Germline CDR1 and CDR2: SGHRS and YFSETQ. The CDR3 DNA follows: TGCGCCAGCAGCTCGCAACCCCCCGGCTTTGAGCAGTTCTTC. Translated: CASSSQPPGFEQFF. Combining the CDR3 with reference TRBV5-1 and TRBJ2-1 gives the whole variable domain KAGVTQTPRYLIKTRGQQVTLSCSPISGHRSVSWYQQTPGQGLQFLFEYFSETQRNKGNFPGRFSGRQFSNSRSEMNVSTLELGDSALYLCASSSQPPGFEQFFGPGTRLTVL.

The chain carries TRBV15 and TRBJ1-2; D might be TRBD1 (6 bases). The CDR3 runs to 14 residues. V dropped 5 bases and J dropped 5 bases, with 15 bases sitting between them. From germline, CDR1 is LNHNV and CDR2 YYDKDF (reference sequence). The CDR3 nucleotides read TGTGCCACCAGCCGAGGAGGACAGCCTTATGGCTACACCTTC. Translation: CATSRGGQPYGYTF.

V gene TRBV28 combines with J gene TRBJ1-2, with TRBD1 matching over 7 bases. The CDR3 has 13 amino acids. V was pared by 5 bases and J by 8 bases, with 8 bases of the junction left unmatched. Germline CDR1 is MDHEN and CDR2 is SYDVKM. The CDR3 DNA follows: TGTGCCAGCAGTCCAGGGGGACGCGGAGGCTACACCTTC. It yields the protein CASSPGGRGGYTF.

The rearrangement links TRBV7-9 to TRBJ1-1; 8 nucleotides line up with TRBD1. The CDR3 is made up of 16 amino acids. Germline values: CDR1 SEHNR, CDR2 FQNEAQ (reference sequence). V lost 3 bases and J lost 5; bases outside the gene matches: 11. CDR3 region: CASSLGRGQVETEAFF. The CDR3 coding sequence is TGTGCCAGCAGCTTGGGCCGGGGACAGGTCGAGACTGAAGCTTTCTTT.

V is TRBV5-4 and J is TRBJ1-2, with TRBD1 as a possible D gene (6 bases). V lost 3 bases, J lost 3 bases, and 18 bases lay in between. The CDR3 contains 16 residues. Germline V gene sequence: CDR1 SGHNT, CDR2 YYREEE (reference sequence). Written as DNA, the CDR3 is TGTGCCAGCAGCTGGACGGGGGGGCTCTCATACTATGGCTACACCTTC. Protein product: CASSWTGGLSYYGYTF.

This clone was seen once. The rearrangement uses TRBV7-2 and TRBJ1-5; no clear D gene. V was shortened by 5 bases and J by 6 bases, with 14 bases between the two germline ends. Germline V gives CDR1 SGHTA, CDR2 FQGNSA. CDR3 length equals 14 residues. The CDR3 loop reads CASSPREVSQPQHF. CDR3 sequence (DNA): TGTGCCAGCAGCCCCCGCGAAGTTTCTCAGCCCCAGCATTTT.

The chain employs TRBV28 and TRBJ1-2; weak D call: TRBD1 (5 bases). The CDR3 is made up of 15 amino acids. V was trimmed by 2 bases and J by 8 bases, leaving 18 bases between them. Germline V lookup: CDR1 MDHEN, CDR2 SYDVKM. This chain's CDR3 is CASSLTNPQQEGYTF. The CDR3 bases are TGTGCCAGCAGTTTAACAAACCCTCAACAGGAGGGCTACACCTTC.

The genes are TRBV9 and TRBJ2-7; D might be TRBD2 (7 bases). CDR1 is SGDLS and CDR2 is YYNGEE in the germline V gene. Deletions cut 4 bases from V and 7 bases from J, with 24 bases between. This CDR3 region has 16 residues. DNA of the CDR3: TGTGCCAGCAGCCGTGGGGGGGCGGGGACCCCTAATGAGCAGTACTTC. Translated, it gives CASSRGGAGTPNEQYF.

J is TRBJ2-3 and V is TRBV7-9, with a tentative D call TRBD2 (7 bases). CDR3 size: 15 residues. V gave up 5 bases and J gave up 6 bases, with 18 bases separating them. Per germline, CDR1 SEHNR and CDR2 FQNEAQ (reference sequence). The CDR3 nucleotides are TGTGCCAGCAGCCAATCCTGGGGGGGCATCGATACGCAGTATTTT. Amino acid sequence: CASSQSWGGIDTQYF.

V and J are TRBV5-4 and TRBJ2-5, with 8 bases fitting TRBD2. The CDR3 consists of 15 residues. Looked up from germline, CDR1 is SGHNT and CDR2 is YYREEE (reference sequence). Trimming cost V 4 bases and J 5 bases; bases outside gene matches: 10. The CDR3, as DNA: TGTGCCAGCAGCACCCCTACCGGGGGGGCGGAGACCCAGTACTTC. Translating it yields CASSTPTGGAETQYF.

This rearrangement joins TRBV5-4 to TRBJ2-1; D uncertain. Germline V CDR1 and CDR2: SGHNT, YYREEE (reference sequence). The CDR3 sequence is 14 residues long. V lost 4 bases and J lost 8, with 16 bases in between. The CDR3 DNA is TGTGCCAGCAGCCCAGTGGCCCTCAGCGATGAGCAGTTCTTC. It is translated as CASSPVALSDEQFF. Looking up the rest from reference TRBV5-4 and TRBJ2-1 gives the full variable domain: ETGVTQSPTHLIKTRGQQVTLRCSSQSGHNTVSWYQQALGQGPQFIFQYYREEENGRGNFPPRFSGLQFPNYSSELNVNALELDDSALYLCASSPVALSDEQFFGPGTRLTVL.

This chain uses TRBV5-6 with TRBJ2-2; D not resolved. This CDR3 has 16 residues. The germline CDR1 and CDR2 sequences are SGHDT and YYEEEE. Between the trimmed V and J ends, which lost 0 bases and 7 bases, there was a span of 16 bases. CDR3 DNA: TGTGCCAGCAGCTTGGAGCCGAACCACCAGGACGGGGAGCTGTTTTTT. This encodes CASSLEPNHQDGELFF.

The chain couples TRBV5-6 to TRBJ1-2, with D possibly being TRBD1 (5 bases). CDR3 length equals 14 residues. V gave up 0 bases and J gave up 4 bases, with 10 bases separating them. The germline CDR1 and CDR2 sequences are SGHDT and YYEEEE. Written as DNA, the CDR3 is TGTGCCAGCAGCTTGGGGGGGAACTTCTATGGCTACACCTTC. Encoded protein: CASSLGGNFYGYTF.

V and J are TRBV19 and TRBJ1-3, with D unclear. CDR3 length: 16 residues. The ends were cut back, 3 bases at V and 0 bases at J, with 12 bases in the middle. CDR1 is LNHDA and CDR2 is SQIVND in the germline V gene (reference sequence). The CDR3 loop reads CASSMERSISGNTIYF. In DNA form, the CDR3 reads TGTGCCAGTAGTATGGAAAGGTCAATCTCTGGAAACACCATATATTTT.

The chain is built from TRBV25-1 and TRBJ2-7; no reliable D call. Germline CDR1 MGHDK, CDR2 SYGVNS. Trimming removed 3 bases at V and 13 bases at J, with 28 bases between. CDR3 length equals 16 residues. In DNA, the CDR3 is TGTGCCAGCAGTGACGTTCTTTCTTATTTGGCGGAAAAATATTACTTC. Its translation is CASSDVLSYLAEKYYF.

The chain carries TRBV27 and TRBJ1-2; no definite D call. The germline V and J ends were trimmed by 5 bases and 2 bases, with 12 bases remaining between them. Per the germline V gene, CDR1 is MNHEY and CDR2 is SMNVEV (reference sequence). The CDR3 loop spans 14 amino acids. CDR3 region: CASSTRSSNYGYTF. CDR3 DNA: TGTGCCAGCAGTACCAGGAGTTCCAACTATGGCTACACCTTC.

The CDR3, as DNA: TGTGCCAGCAGACGAGGGTTAGGTAGCACAGATACGCAGTATTTT. Encoded protein: CASRRGLGSTDTQYF. The J gene is TRBJ2-3, the V gene TRBV7-9; D perhaps matches TRBD2 (5 bases). In germline, CDR1 is SEHNR, CDR2 FQNEAQ (reference sequence). Trimming took 6 bases from V and 0 from J, leaving 13 bases between them. The length of the CDR3 is 15 residues.

This chain connects TRBV5-1 to TRBJ2-7, with 9 bases aligning to TRBD1. CDR3 length: 14 residues. Germline V gene sequence: CDR1 SGHRS, CDR2 YFSETQ. Trimming took 3 bases from V and 4 from J; bases not matched to a gene: 5. This chain's CDR3 is CASSWTGEGYEQYF. CDR3 sequence (DNA): TGCGCCAGCAGCTGGACAGGGGAAGGGTACGAGCAGTACTTC.

The V and J genes are TRBV15 and TRBJ1-1, with a tentative D call TRBD1 (5 bases). V lost 3 bases, J lost 4 bases, and 12 bases lay in between. Germline V gene sequence: CDR1 LNHNV, CDR2 YYDKDF (reference sequence). The CDR3 runs to 14 residues. The chain's CDR3 is CATSSSDGATEAFF. Written as DNA, the CDR3 is TGTGCCACCAGCAGCTCGGACGGGGCCACTGAAGCTTTCTTT.

This chain links TRBV29-1 with TRBJ2-5; 9 bases match TRBD1. With the DNA end fitting TRBJ2-7 better, the J assignment may be wrong. Germline V gene lookup returns CDR1 SQVTM and CDR2 ANQGSEA. CDR3 length: 14 amino acids. CDR3 loop: CSVLSGTGYYEQYF. CDR3 nucleotides: TGCAGCGTGCTCTCCGGGACAGGGTACTACGAGCAGTACTTC.

As to this clone: Other DNA sequences of this sample code for an identical CDR3. The chain has TRBV2 and TRBJ2-4; D gene uncertain. This CDR3 is 12 amino acids long. CDR1 and CDR2 (germline): SNHLY, FYNNEI. V gave up 10 bases and J gave up 0 bases, with 7 bases separating them. The DNA for the CDR3 is TGTGCCACCGCCCTAGCCAAAAACATTCAGTACTTC. Its translation is CATALAKNIQYF.

The gene calls are TRBV5-6 and TRBJ2-3; no definite D call. The CDR3 is 14 amino acids. Trimming removed 0 bases at V and 3 bases at J, with 8 bases between. In germline, CDR1 is SGHDT, CDR2 YYEEEE. The DNA of the CDR3 is TGTGCCAGCAGCTTGGTCCAGGTTACAGATACGCAGTATTTT. This encodes CASSLVQVTDTQYF.